Listed below are T cell receptor beta chains from one sample, sequenced in a study of PD-1 blockade in classical Hodgkin lymphoma. TCRdb keeps only in-frame clones here, not all; method: immunoSEQ multiplex PCR. This repertoire shows some 13,000 clones, about 91% found once; its top ten account for roughly a tenth. The sample was peripheral blood mononuclear cells (PBMCs), taken at baseline. The receptors stem from a human donor with classical Hodgkin lymphoma. Both conserved end residues are part of each CDR3. The D gene is left open where the match is weak. Expanded clones get a size class; other rows say once, few or many, or leave the size out.

TRBV19	TRBJ2-5	-	-	17	TGTGCCAGTAGTACCCCAGGACTTTCGCGAGGGCAAGAGACCCAGTACTTC	CASSTPGLSRGQETQYF
TRBV6-5	TRBJ1-2	-	-	12	TGTGCCGCCAGATCTCAGCTATGGAGCTACACCTTC	CAARSQLWSYTF
TRBV28	TRBJ1-1	-	-	15	TGTGCCAGCACCGTCGCGGGAAATGGGGGGACTGAAGCTTTCTTT	CASTVAGNGGTEAFF
TRBV6-6	TRBJ1-2	-	-	12	TGTGCCAGCAGTTACTCTAACTATGGCTACACCTTC	CASSYSNYGYTF
TRBV5-1	TRBJ1-4	-	-	15	TGCGCCAGCAGCTTGGCAGGGGATGCTAATGAAAAACTGTTTTTT	CASSLAGDANEKLFF
TRBV6-6	TRBJ1-5	-	-	13	TGTGCCAGCGCGGGCAAGGGCAATCAGCCCCAGCATTTT	CASAGKGNQPQHF
TRBV25-1	TRBJ1-2	once	TRBD1	15	TGTGCCAGCAGAGGAGACAGGGGGCAAGGCTATGGCTACACCTTC	CASRGDRGQGYGYTF
TRBV7-9	TRBJ1-4	-	-	13	TGTGCCAGCAGCCCGGTCCCTGACGAAAAACTGTTTTTT	CASSPVPDEKLFF
TRBV2	TRBJ1-5	-	-	15	TGTGCCAGCAGTGAACAGTCAGTTGGCAATCAGCCCCAGCATTTT	CASSEQSVGNQPQHF
TRBV5-1	TRBJ2-7	-	TRBD1	14	TGCGCCAGCAACCAAGGGACAGGGCTCTCCGAGCAGTACTTC	CASNQGTGLSEQYF
TRBV4-1	TRBJ2-7	-	-	15	TGCGCCAGCAGCCAGCACGAACGAGGGGGATACGAGCAGTACTTC	CASSQHERGGYEQYF
TRBV6-5	TRBJ2-3	-	-	15	TGTGCCAGCAGTTTCGTACTGGGGGACACAGATACGCAGTATTTT	CASSFVLGDTDTQYF
TRBV5-8	TRBJ2-1	once	TRBD1	15	TGTGCCAGCAGCTTGGTTGACAGGGGACAAAATGAGCAGTTCTTC	CASSLVDRGQNEQFF
TRBV7-8	TRBJ1-6	-	-	18	TGTGCCAGCAGCTTATACCAGCCGGGGAGCTCCTATAATTCACCCCTCCACTTT	CASSLYQPGSSYNSPLHF
TRBV5-1	TRBJ1-2	-	-	12	TGCGCCAGCAGCTTGGTAGGGTATGGCTACACCTTC	CASSLVGYGYTF
TRBV10-1	TRBJ1-1	few	TRBD1	14	TGCGCCAGCATTCTATCCGGACAGGGCGGTGAAGCTTTCTTT	CASILSGQGGEAFF
TRBV6-5	TRBJ2-7	-	TRBD1	14	TGTGCCAGCAGTACCGGGACAGGGTACCACGAGCAGTACTTC	CASSTGTGYHEQYF
TRBV28	TRBJ2-3	-	-	14	TGTGCCAGCAGTTTGAGAGGCCCGTCAGATACGCAGTATTTT	CASSLRGPSDTQYF
TRBV6-5	TRBJ1-2	-	-	12	TGTGCCAGCAGTAAATCGGGCTATGGCTACACCTTC	CASSKSGYGYTF
TRBV27	TRBJ2-2	-	-	15	TGTGCCAGCACCTCGGCGGGGTCGGCTCACGGGGAGCTGTTTTTT	CASTSAGSAHGELFF
TRBV5-1	TRBJ2-2	-	-	15	TGCGCCAGCAGCTTGTTGCAGGGTAACACCGGGGAGCTGTTTTTT	CASSLLQGNTGELFF
TRBV7-6	TRBJ1-2	-	-	15	TGTGCCAGCAGCGCCGACATCGTCCCCAACTATGGCTACACCTTC	CASSADIVPNYGYTF
TRBV19	TRBJ2-7	once	-	12	TGTGCCAGTAGCGTTAAGGGTTACGAGCAGTACTTC	CASSVKGYEQYF
TRBV29-1	TRBJ2-7	-	TRBD1	12	TGCAGCGTTGAAACAGGGGGCTACGAGCAGTACTTC	CSVETGGYEQYF
TRBV19	TRBJ1-2	-	-	19	TGTGCCAGTAGTATAGATTATTACGGCAGACGACTCTTAAACTATGGCTACACCTTC	CASSIDYYGRRLLNYGYTF
TRBV6-1	TRBJ2-1	-	TRBD2	15	TGTGCCAGCAGTGAAGCAGCGGGGGGCTACAATGAGCAGTTCTTC	CASSEAAGGYNEQFF
TRBV4-1	TRBJ2-2	-	-	17	TGCGCCAGCAGCCAAGTTTTCGGCGGCGTCGGCACCGGGGAGCTGTTTTTT	CASSQVFGGVGTGELFF
TRBV11-2	TRBJ1-4	-	-	17	TGTGCCAGCAGCTTAAGGCCTTCCGGACGAACTAATGAAAAACTGTTTTTT	CASSLRPSGRTNEKLFF
TRBV7-9	TRBJ2-4	-	TRBD2	19	TGTGCCAGCAGCTTAGAGGCGGTAGCGGGGTCGCTAGCCAAAAACATTCAGTACTTC	CASSLEAVAGSLAKNIQYF
TRBV4-2	TRBJ2-5	-	-	15	TGTGCCAGCAGCCGTACACGGGGGCCCCAAGAGACCCAGTACTTC	CASSRTRGPQETQYF
TRBV28	TRBJ1-2	-	TRBD1	15	TGTGCCAGCAGTTCTGCGGACAGGCGAAACTATGGCTACACCTTC	CASSSADRRNYGYTF
TRBV7-9	TRBJ1-1	-	-	15	TGTGCCAGCAGCTTAGGTCCGGCTCCGAACACTGAAGCTTTCTTT	CASSLGPAPNTEAFF
TRBV6-5	TRBJ2-1	-	TRBD1	15	TGTGCCAGCACTCCCGGGACAGGGGTACCACGAGAGCAGTTCTTC	CASTPGTGVPREQFF
TRBV7-2	TRBJ1-5	once	TRBD1	15	TGTGCCAGCAGCTTAGAGACAGGGGGCGCTCAGCCCCAGCATTTT	CASSLETGGAQPQHF
TRBV5-1	TRBJ1-1	-	-	14	TGCGCCAGCAGCCTTCAAGGGGGGAACACTGAAGCTTTCTTT	CASSLQGGNTEAFF
TRBV10-1	TRBJ1-1	-	-	13	TGCGCCAGCAGTGCAGCCTTGAACACTGAAGCTTTCTTT	CASSAALNTEAFF
TRBV5-1	TRBJ1-1	-	TRBD1	15	TGCGCCAGCAGCTGGGGGGACAGGGATATCACTGAAGCTTTCTTT	CASSWGDRDITEAFF
TRBV7-8	TRBJ1-1	-	-	13	TGTGCCAGCAGCTTAGGCGCGAACACTGAAGCTTTCTTT	CASSLGANTEAFF
TRBV7-9	TRBJ2-2	-	-	16	TGTGCCAGCAGCCCCCGTGGGTCAGGGAGCACCGGGGAGCTGTTTTTT	CASSPRGSGSTGELFF
TRBV5-1	TRBJ1-1	-	-	14	TGCGCCAGCAAGGCGGGTTGGGAGAACACTGAAGCTTTCTTT	CASKAGWENTEAFF
TRBV11-2	TRBJ2-3	-	-	11	TGTGCCAGCACCCCTCGAGATACGCAGTATTTT	CASTPRDTQYF